The rows below give T cell receptor beta chains drawn from one sample of a study of blood T cell repertoires in COVID-19. Using immunoSEQ multiplex PCR, the repertoire was profiled, and TCRdb retains in-frame clones only, with some absent. The repertoire consists of around 290,000 clones, with under 90% occurring once and the leading ten covering 1.5% to 2%. Input material: PBMCs or T cells enriched from blood (not recorded which). The receptors were gathered from a woman aged 35 to 49 who had recovered from COVID-19. The CDR3 runs from the conserved cysteine through the conserved F or W. The D gene is left open where the match is weak.

J | V | D | CDR3 | DNA
TRBJ2-3 | TRBV7-9 | TRBD1 | CASSPTGDRADTQYF | TGTGCCAGCAGCCCCACAGGGGATCGGGCAGATACGCAGTATTTT
TRBJ1-2 | TRBV30 | - | CAWSGGSGYGYTF | TGTGCCTGGAGTGGGGGAAGCGGCTATGGCTACACCTTC
TRBJ1-2 | TRBV7-2 | TRBD1 | CASSGSGTGGSGYTF | TGTGCCAGCAGCGGATCCGGGACAGGGGGCAGTGGCTACACCTTC
TRBJ2-7 | TRBV5-4 | TRBD1 | CASSPPGQAYEQYF | TGTGCCAGCAGCCCACCGGGACAGGCCTACGAGCAGTACTTC
TRBJ1-3 | TRBV3-1/TRBV3-2 | - | CASSQSAGSGNTIYF | TGTGCCAGCAGCCAATCAGCGGGGTCTGGAAACACCATATATTTT
TRBJ2-1 | TRBV4-1 | TRBD2 | CASSQDPLAGGFANEQFF | TGCGCCAGCAGCCAAGATCCACTAGCGGGGGGATTTGCCAATGAGCAGTTCTTC
TRBJ2-5 | TRBV30 | TRBD2 | CAWSVLAGRGETQYF | TGTGCCTGGAGTGTACTCGCGGGGCGGGGGGAGACCCAGTACTTC
TRBJ1-2 | TRBV19 | - | CASSTPGWGGYTF | TGTGCCAGTAGTACCCCCGGGTGGGGCGGCTACACCTTC
TRBJ2-1 | TRBV5-1 | TRBD2 | CASSPGLAGYNEQFF | TGCGCCAGCAGCCCGGGACTAGCGGGCTACAATGAGCAGTTCTTC
TRBJ1-2 | TRBV3-1/TRBV3-2 | - | CASSLFGRAGGYTF | TGTGCCAGCAGTCTCTTTGGGAGGGCGGGCGGCTACACCTTC
TRBJ2-5 | TRBV9 | TRBD2 | CASSVEAGNVETQYF | TGTGCCAGCAGCGTAGAAGCGGGGAACGTCGAGACCCAGTACTTC
TRBJ1-2 | TRBV29-1 | - | CSVEAQGGQGYTF | TGCAGCGTTGAAGCCCAAGGGGGTCAAGGCTACACCTTC
TRBJ1-2 | TRBV12-5 | - | CASGSNPGTLYGYTF | TGTGCTAGTGGTTCCAATCCCGGGACACTCTATGGCTACACCTTC
TRBJ1-1 | TRBV3-1/TRBV3-2 | TRBD1 | CASSPRDRNTEAFF | TGTGCCAGCAGCCCCCGGGACAGGAACACTGAAGCTTTCTTT
TRBJ1-5 | TRBV6-2/TRBV6-3 | - | CASSFNQVPQHF | TGTGCCAGCAGTTTCAATCAGGTGCCCCAGCATTTT
TRBJ2-1 | TRBV3-1/TRBV3-2 | TRBD2 | CASSQVLAALNEQFF | TGTGCCAGCAGCCAAGTCCTAGCGGCTCTCAATGAGCAGTTCTTC
TRBJ1-2 | TRBV6-5 | - | CASTSGWTANGYTF | TGTGCCAGCACCTCCGGGTGGACAGCCAATGGCTACACCTTC